The clone carrying this TCR beta chain was detected many times. The antigen remains unidentified. TCRdb processed the 5' RACE reads anew with MiXCR; each CDR3 protein has one entry. The table includes 20,000 to 25,000 distinct CDR3 sequences, 15% detected once. This entry belongs to a study of neurological immune-mediated disorders. V was trimmed by 4 bases and J by 7 bases, leaving 19 bases between them. The CDR3 sequence is 14 residues long. Germline V CDR1 and CDR2: DFQATT, SNEGSKA (reference sequence). Regarding the study as a whole: It was HTLV-1-associated myelopathy that showed the most TCR clonal expansion, while multiple sclerosis showed the least, falling below healthy controls.

The sequenced material came from PBMCs. The sequence was collected from a female donor with HTLV-1-associated myelopathy (HAM/TSP). The chain uses TRBV20-1 and TRBJ2-5; D perhaps matches TRBD1 (5 bases). The CDR3 bases are TGCAGTGCTAACGCTATGACAGCCCCGGTGACCCAGTACTTC. Amino acid sequence: CSANAMTAPVTQYF.